This T cell receptor beta chain was sequenced during a study of response to subunit inactivated influenza vaccine. Trimming left V 4 bases short and J 7 bases short, with 14 bases between. This CDR3 is 15 amino acids long. Germline assignment: CDR1 LGHNA and CDR2 YNFKEQ. TCRdb re-derived calls from the RT-PCR reads in MiXCR, one entry per CDR3 protein. There are about 480,000 distinct CDR3 sequences in the sample; roughly 11% occur only once, and approximately 12% lies in the top ten. Findings of the study overall: Authors suggested each seasonal flu vaccination may recruit only limited numbers of new T cells.

This clonotype was seen at least ten times. Its antigen is still unknown. The V call is TRBV4-2, the J call TRBJ1-6, with D possibly matching TRBD1 (5 bases). This receptor was obtained from a man aged 50-60 years who received an inactivated influenza vaccine. The starting material was PBMCs from blood, obtained about 40 days after vaccination. CDR3 nucleotide sequence: TGTGCCAGCAGCCCCTTCAGGGTACTCAATTCACCCCTCCACTTT. Amino acid sequence: CASSPFRVLNSPLHF.